This is a list of T cell receptor beta chains from one sample in a study of CD8+ T cells in alopecia areata. Some clones are missing from TCRdb's copy, which holds only in-frame ones; the method was immunoSEQ multiplex PCR. The data contain some 99,000 clones, 60% to 75% of them singletons. Sequenced material: CD8+ T cells sorted from blood, taken at week 4, from a patient treated with tofacitinib. These receptors were obtained from a human donor with alopecia areata. Both conserved end residues are part of each CDR3. D genes are given only for firm matches. Part of the rows lack a size; the others show once, few, many or a class for expanded clones.

V gene,J gene,clone size,D gene,CDR3 protein
TRBV7-9,TRBJ2-7,-,TRBD1,CASSPVEAGGLSSYEQYF
TRBV27,TRBJ1-2,-,-,CASSLQANYGYTF
TRBV28,TRBJ2-7,-,-,CASSFADSSYEQYF
TRBV7-9,TRBJ1-2,-,-,CASNQQGLIGYTF
TRBV11-2,TRBJ2-5,-,TRBD2,CASSLNRREDQETQYF
TRBV29-1,TRBJ1-4,-,-,CSVAGPGGPNEKLFF
TRBV2,TRBJ2-3,few,TRBD2,CASSGGLAEITDTQYF
TRBV29-1,TRBJ1-2,-,-,CSVGNRDYIDNYGYTF
TRBV14,TRBJ2-7,-,-,CASSQDRGSRKGEQYF
TRBV28,TRBJ1-5,-,-,CASSLLGDRSNQPQHF
TRBV29-1,TRBJ2-1,-,-,CSVNQLGEQFF
TRBV29-1,TRBJ2-3,-,TRBD1,CSARGGQVRTDTQYF
TRBV5-1,TRBJ2-1,-,-,CASSLTDQSSYNEQFF
TRBV29-1,TRBJ1-1,-,-,CSVEGILAEAFF
TRBV7-9,TRBJ2-7,once,TRBD2,CASSLGEGRPVYEQYF
TRBV27,TRBJ1-1,once,TRBD1,CASSLPDRVGLTEAFF
TRBV5-1,TRBJ2-3,-,-,CASSHDSPDTQYF
TRBV19,TRBJ1-4,-,-,CASETQGMGEKLFF
TRBV20-1,TRBJ2-1,few,-,CSAVSYNEQFF
TRBV29-1,TRBJ2-2,once,-,CSVEIGGAGTGELFF
TRBV19,TRBJ2-1,-,-,CASSLMAQSSYNEQFF
TRBV14,TRBJ2-1,-,-,CASSQITELYNEQFF
TRBV13,TRBJ2-7,-,TRBD1,CASSEKQPGQGVYEQYF
TRBV21-1,TRBJ2-4,few,-,CASSPKGIAKNIQYF
TRBV6-5,TRBJ2-2,-,TRBD2,CASSYAGVDTGELFF
TRBV9,TRBJ2-7,-,-,CASSVAQDYEQYF
TRBV7-6,TRBJ1-5,few,TRBD1,CASSKTGGDQPQHF
TRBV9,TRBJ2-7,-,TRBD2,CASSVDRGSSYEQYF
TRBV29-1,TRBJ2-1,-,-,CSVEDRARPTYNEQFF
TRBV29-1,TRBJ1-3,-,-,CSAETTGYDEGNTIYF
TRBV7-9,TRBJ1-4,-,TRBD1,CASSVVHRGWSEKLFF
TRBV30,TRBJ2-7,-,-,CAWSVTYEQYF
TRBV4-1,TRBJ2-7,-,-,CASSPIRGNYEQYF
TRBV7-9,TRBJ1-4,-,TRBD1,CASSVPGGLATNEKLFF
TRBV6-6,TRBJ1-2,-,-,CASSRIDRNYGYTF
TRBV4-3,TRBJ2-5,-,TRBD2,CASSQDTSGEETQYF
TRBV5-1,TRBJ2-7,once,TRBD1,CASRSAGTGGYEQYF
TRBV2,TRBJ1-5,-,-,CASGHRNQPQHF
TRBV6-5,TRBJ1-2,-,-,CASRAGSYGYTF
TRBV6-6,TRBJ2-5,few,-,CASSETRAQETQYF
TRBV6-5,TRBJ2-5,-,-,CASSLADQETQYF
TRBV30,TRBJ2-1,few,-,CAWSEIPYNEQFF
TRBV27,TRBJ2-7,-,-,CASGYSGTFYEQYF
TRBV7-9,TRBJ2-1,-,-,CASSSSVDWTNEQFF
TRBV7-3,TRBJ1-1,-,-,CASLGTEAFF
TRBV28,TRBJ2-1,few,-,CASSFGYNEQFF